This TCR beta chain is drawn from a study of response to subunit inactivated influenza vaccine. TCRdb reprocessed the RT-PCR reads via MiXCR and lists one record per CDR3 protein. The sample consists of over 750,000 distinct CDR3 sequences, approximately 21% of them appearing once. Trimming left V 0 bases short and J 0 bases short, with 6 bases between. Per the germline V gene, CDR1 is KGHSH and CDR2 is LQKENI. The length of the CDR3 is 14 residues. The receptor's source is a man in his fifties or sixties who received an inactivated influenza vaccine. V is TRBV18 and J is TRBJ2-7; D not resolved. Sequenced here: PBMCs from blood, sampled 5 days after vaccination. In nucleotides, the CDR3 is TGTGCCAGCTCACCACCTGCATACTCCTACGAGCAGTACTTC. The encoded protein is CASSPPAYSYEQYF.